These T cell receptor beta chains were read from a single sample in a study of T-cell reconstitution after alpha-beta-depleted transplantation in children. Each CDR3 protein is one row after TCRdb ran MiXCR on the PCR reads. The data contain about 600,000 distinct CDR3 sequences, 10% to 15% of them singletons. Sequences were derived from PBMCs, mostly from graft donor cells, sampled 360 days after TCRalphabeta/CD19-depleted stem cell transplant. The origin of the receptors is a male patient younger than 18 who had a stem cell transplant for acute myeloid leukemia, so the T cells may come from the graft donor. Both conserved end residues are part of each CDR3. The D gene is left open where the match is weak. Clone sizes are given selectively: once, few, many, or a class where the clone is expanded.

>TRBJ2-1|NA|12|few|TRBV6-6
TGTGCCAGCAGTGGGTCGCTAGATGAGCAGTTCTTC
CASSGSLDEQFF
>TRBJ2-4|TRBD2|17|few|TRBV15
TGTGCCACCAGCAGATCCCGACTAGCTCAAGCCAAAAACATTCAGTACTTC
CATSRSRLAQAKNIQYF
>TRBJ1-2|TRBD1|16|few|TRBV24-1
TGTGCCACCAGTGATTCAACCCGGACAGGGGACTATGGCTACACCTTC
CATSDSTRTGDYGYTF
>TRBJ2-7|TRBD1|14|many|TRBV7-8
TGTGCCAGCAGCTTTATGACAGGGGGGGCCGAGCAGTACTTC
CASSFMTGGAEQYF
>TRBJ2-7|NA|12|NA|TRBV29-1
TGCAGCGGGACAACAGGGTTCTACGAGCAGTACTTC
CSGTTGFYEQYF
>TRBJ2-1|TRBD2|15|many|TRBV11-2
TGTGCCAGCAGCTTAGTCCGGGGGGTTAGTAATGAGCAGTTCTTC
CASSLVRGVSNEQFF
>TRBJ2-3|TRBD1|15|many|TRBV10-3
TGTGCCATCACCGGGGACAGGGGCTACACAGATACGCAGTATTTT
CAITGDRGYTDTQYF
>TRBJ2-5|NA|12|NA|TRBV7-8
TGTGCCAGCAGCCCCGTACCGGGGACCCAGTACTTC
CASSPVPGTQYF
>TRBJ2-3|NA|18|many|TRBV15
TGTGCCACCAGCAGAGATCGGGATGGGTTGGGGTCCAAAGATACGCAGTATTTT
CATSRDRDGLGSKDTQYF
>TRBJ2-1|NA|15|few|TRBV7-7
TGTGCTAGCAGCTTAGCACAGGCCTCCTACAATGAGCAGTTCTTC
CASSLAQASYNEQFF
>TRBJ2-5|NA|14|many|TRBV25-1
TGTGCCAGCAGTGAGAGGGGGGCACAAGAGACCCAGTACTTC
CASSERGAQETQYF
>TRBJ2-5|NA|15|few|TRBV5-1
TGCGCCAGCAGCATAGGGGCCCTAGTTGGTGAGACCCAGTACTTC
CASSIGALVGETQYF
>TRBJ2-1|TRBD2|15|few|TRBV28
TGTGCCAGCACTTTACTAGCGGGGACTCCTAATGAGCAGTTCTTC
CASTLLAGTPNEQFF
>TRBJ2-3|TRBD2|17|NA|TRBV28
TGTGCCAGCAGTCTTCCCATTAGCGGGACTTTCGCAGATACGCAGTATTTT
CASSLPISGTFADTQYF
>TRBJ2-7|TRBD2|12|NA|TRBV7-2
TGTGCCAGCAGCGTGCCTCCGGGACTAGTTCTCTTC
CASSVPPGLVLF
>TRBJ2-5|NA|18|few|TRBV20-1
TGCAGTGCTGTTAGGACCGAGCCGTGGAGACTGCGTTGGGAGACCCAGTACTTC
CSAVRTEPWRLRWETQYF
>TRBJ2-1|NA|16|many|TRBV12-3/TRBV12-4
TGTGCCAGCAGTCTAAGCGGCACGCGATCCTACAATGAGCAGTTCTTC
CASSLSGTRSYNEQFF
>TRBJ2-7|NA|13|NA|TRBV20-1
TGCAGTGCGAACCTTGGGACACATTACGAGCAGTACTTC
CSANLGTHYEQYF
>TRBJ2-5|NA|16|NA|TRBV4-1
TGCGCCAGCACCCGGGGGGAGACAGGGGAAGGAGAGACCCAGTACTTC
CASTRGETGEGETQYF
>TRBJ1-2|NA|11|NA|TRBV19
TGTGCCCTGGGAGGGCTTTATGGCTACACCTTC
CALGGLYGYTF
>TRBJ2-3|NA|14|NA|TRBV18
TGTGCCAGCTCACCAGTGACTCTCCCAGATACGCAGTATTTT
CASSPVTLPDTQYF
>TRBJ1-1|NA|10|NA|TRBV29-1
TGCAGCGTTGAAGATCCCGTCGGACACTTT
CSVEDPVGHF
>TRBJ2-3|NA|12|many|TRBV5-1
TGCGCCAGCAGCTCGGACGGAGATACGCAGTATTTT
CASSSDGDTQYF
>TRBJ1-1|NA|12|many|TRBV11-2
TGTGCCAGCAGCTTAGAGGGGGCCGGAGCTTTCTTT
CASSLEGAGAFF
>TRBJ2-2|NA|16|many|TRBV7-2
TGTGCCAGCAGCCCTCTACCGTTCGCGAACACCGGGGAGCTGTTTTTT
CASSPLPFANTGELFF
>TRBJ2-3|TRBD2|17|few|TRBV6-5
TGTGCCAGCAATTCGATACGAAGCGGGAGTTGGAAAGATACGCAGTATTTT
CASNSIRSGSWKDTQYF
>TRBJ1-4|TRBD1|14|NA|TRBV28
TGTGCCAGCAGTCGGACAGGGGCGACTGAAAAACTGTTTTTT
CASSRTGATEKLFF
>TRBJ1-2|NA|16|NA|TRBV6-5
TGTGCCAGCAGTTACCCGAGGAGGGGGGAAACCTATGGCTACACCTTC
CASSYPRRGETYGYTF
>TRBJ2-7|NA|11|NA|TRBV29-1
TGCAGCGTTCTCTGGTCCTACGAGCAGTACTTC
CSVLWSYEQYF
>TRBJ2-1|NA|11|few|TRBV7-3
TGTGCCAGCAGCCAGGACCGTGAGCAGTTCTTC
CASSQDREQFF
>TRBJ2-5|NA|20|many|TRBV28
TGTGCCAGCAGTTTATTCCTTCCGCCATCGGTAGTAGCGGAGGAAGAGACCCAGTACTTC
CASSLFLPPSVVAEEETQYF
>TRBJ2-5|NA|14|NA|TRBV5-1
TGCGCCAGCAGCTTACCGACAGCCCAAGAGACCCAGTACTTC
CASSLPTAQETQYF
>TRBJ2-7|TRBD2|17|NA|TRBV15
TGTGCCACCAGCTGGCGCCCACTAGCGGGAGGCCCCTACGAGCAGTACTTC
CATSWRPLAGGPYEQYF
>TRBJ2-1|NA|14|NA|TRBV20-1
TGCAGTGCTAGGTCGCAGCGGTACTACAATGAGCAGTTCTTC
CSARSQRYYNEQFF
>TRBJ1-2|NA|14|NA|TRBV7-3
TGTGCCAGCAGCTTAGCCAGGACTAACTATGGCTACACCTTC
CASSLARTNYGYTF
>TRBJ2-4|NA|12|few|TRBV5-6
TGTGCCAGCAGCCCCCGACGTGGCATTCAGTACTTC
CASSPRRGIQYF
>TRBJ1-4|NA|15|few|TRBV5-1
TGCGCCAGCAGCTTGTTCACGGGGTTGGGGGAAAAACTGTTTTTT
CASSLFTGLGEKLFF
>TRBJ2-6|NA|15|many|TRBV29-1
TGCAGCGTGAGGGGACAAAGCTCTGGGGCCAACGTCCTGACTTTC
CSVRGQSSGANVLTF
>TRBJ2-7|NA|15|few|TRBV6-5
TGTGCCAGCAGTTACCACAACAGGGCCCTCTACGAGCAGTACTTC
CASSYHNRALYEQYF
>TRBJ2-1|NA|15|few|TRBV11-1
TGTGCCAGCAGCAAGAGAGTCGGACAGCACAATGAGCAGTTCTTC
CASSKRVGQHNEQFF
>TRBJ2-7|TRBD2|14|few|TRBV3-1
TGTGCCAGCAGCCAGGCACTAGCGAACAGCGGGCAGTACTTC
CASSQALANSGQYF
>TRBJ2-5|NA|16|many|TRBV4-3
TGCGCCAGCAACCAAGGAGGTGAGGGGAGACAAGAGACCCAGTACTTC
CASNQGGEGRQETQYF
>TRBJ2-2|NA|12|few|TRBV20-1
TGCAGTGTTCAGAGTAGGGTCGGGGAGCTGTTTTTT
CSVQSRVGELFF
>TRBJ2-1|TRBD2|15|NA|TRBV6-2/TRBV6-3
TGTGCCAGCATCAGGGCGGGAGGACCTTACAATGAGCAGTTCTTC
CASIRAGGPYNEQFF
>TRBJ2-1|TRBD2|18|NA|TRBV12-3/TRBV12-4
TGTGCCAGCAGTTTATACAGGGGGGGACTAGCGGGGGACAATGAGCAGTTCTTC
CASSLYRGGLAGDNEQFF
>TRBJ2-7|TRBD2|15|few|TRBV28
TGTGCCAGCAGTTTTCCACTGCGGGAGCTATACGAGCAGTACTTC
CASSFPLRELYEQYF
>TRBJ2-1|TRBD2|18|few|TRBV20-1
TGCAGTGCCGCCGGACTAGCGGGAGAATGGTACTCCTACAATGAGCAGTTCTTC
CSAAGLAGEWYSYNEQFF
>TRBJ2-2|TRBD1|16|NA|TRBV4-2
TGTGCCAGCAGCCCGGCCGGGACAGGGAACACCGGGGAGCTGTTTTTT
CASSPAGTGNTGELFF
>TRBJ2-2|NA|15|few|TRBV6-5
TGTGCCAGCAAAGGGATTAGGGGAAACACCGGGGAGCTGTTTTTT
CASKGIRGNTGELFF
>TRBJ1-1|NA|14|few|TRBV27
TGTGCCAGCACTCACGGGGGCGGGTCCACTGAAGCTTTCTTT
CASTHGGGSTEAFF
>TRBJ1-3|NA|15|few|TRBV7-2
TGTGCCAGCAGCTTCACGGATCAGGCTGGAAACACCATATATTTT
CASSFTDQAGNTIYF
>TRBJ2-4|NA|16|many|TRBV7-9
TGTGCCAGCAGCTTAGAACAGACACTAGCCAAAAACATTCAGTACTTC
CASSLEQTLAKNIQYF